At least ten counts were recorded for the clone carrying this T cell receptor beta chain. RNA transcripts were the template for amplifying TCR beta CDR3 regions. TCR CDR3 underwent first-round RT-PCR with the HTBI primer set. TCRdb re-called the multiplex PCR reads through MiXCR, storing one row per CDR3 protein. This sample yields 600,000 to 800,000 distinct CDR3 sequences, of which 30% to 40% are seen a single time; 30% to 40% belongs to the top ten. This CDR3 is built from 14 residues. V was cut by 6 bases and J by 0 bases, with 8 bases left in between. Germline V gene sequence: CDR1 SNHLY, CDR2 FYNNEI. This sample stems from a study of T cells in Graves' hyperthyroidism and ophthalmopathy.

This TCR derives from a woman between 40 and 50 years old with Graves' hyperthyroidism. The chain recombines TRBV2 with TRBJ1-4; D not resolved. Sequencing was performed on blood. The CDR3 spells CASRGYATNEKLFF. The CDR3 nucleotides read TGTGCCAGCAGAGGATACGCAACTAATGAAAAACTGTTTTTT.